One and the same sample provided the 30 T cell receptor beta chains below, sequenced in a study of regulatory T cells in long-lasting Graves disease. Construction of TCR beta libraries relied on iRepertoire HTBI primers and on Arm-PCR targeting CDR3 regions. TCRdb re-derived calls from the multiplex PCR reads in MiXCR, one entry per CDR3 protein. The sample lists roughly 420,000 distinct CDR3 sequences, about 15% occurring once. Time point: newly diagnosed GD, antithyroid drugs for less than 3 months. The TCR library used RNA extracted from PBMCs. This sample also appeared in a second study, on T cells in Graves' hyperthyroidism and ophthalmopathy.

The sequenced sample was peripheral blood mononuclear cells (PBMCs), obtained at new diagnosis, from a patient treated with antithyroid drugs. These receptors all come from a woman aged 45-65 years with Graves disease.

The chain employs TRBV3-1 and TRBJ1-5, with 7 bases lining up with TRBD1. The germline gives CDR1 LGHDT, CDR2 YNNKEL (reference sequence). This CDR3 is built from 14 residues. The J segment lost 3 bases and the V segment lost 4 bases, leaving 3 bases of the junction unmatched. CDR3 sequence: CASSPTGANQPQHF. The DNA of the CDR3 is TGTGCCAGCAGCCCCACAGGGGCCAATCAGCCCCAGCATTTT.

This clonotype was recorded at least ten times. This rearrangement joins TRBV5-1 to TRBJ2-5; a possible D gene is TRBD1 (7 bases). Germline V gene lookup returns CDR1 SGHRS and CDR2 YFSETQ. The ends were cut back, 2 bases at V and 10 bases at J, with 12 bases in the middle. CDR3 size: 12 residues. DNA for the CDR3: TGCGCCAGCAGCTTTACAGGGGAGGTCCAGTACTTC. It codes for CASSFTGEVQYF.

In its sample, this clonotype was seen many times. The chain couples TRBV5-1 to TRBJ2-2; 13 bases map to TRBD2. Looked up from germline, CDR1 is SGHRS and CDR2 is YFSETQ. Trimming at V came to 0 bases and at J to 4 bases, leaving 3 bases not matched to a gene. This CDR3 is built from 17 residues. In nucleotides, the CDR3 is TGCGCCAGCAGCTTGGAACTAGCGGGAGGGGGCACCGGGGAGCTGTTTTTT. Protein sequence: CASSLELAGGGTGELFF.

This clonotype has ten or more counts. V gene TRBV28 combines with J gene TRBJ1-5, with TRBD1 as a possible D gene (5 bases). This CDR3 has 13 residues. Trimming shortened V by 8 bases and J by 6 bases, and 14 bases separated the two germline ends. Germline V gene lookup returns CDR1 MDHEN and CDR2 SYDVKM. The CDR3 DNA is TGTGCCAGCTCCGGGGGGGTCAGTCAGCCCCAGCATTTT. This codes for CASSGGVSQPQHF.

The chain combines TRBV6-9 with TRBJ1-4; 7 positions match TRBD1. CDR1 is MNHGY, CDR2 SVAAGI, per germline. Trimming cost V 4 bases and J 3 bases; bases outside gene matches: 2. The CDR3 loop spans 14 amino acids. The CDR3, as DNA: TGTGCCAGCAGTTGGGACAGCTCTAATGAAAAACTGTTTTTT. Translated, it gives CASSWDSSNEKLFF.

This clonotype turned up a few times. V and J are TRBV19 and TRBJ2-1; D is perhaps TRBD2 (5 bases). The CDR3 is made up of 13 amino acids. Germline V gene data show CDR1 as LNHDA and CDR2 as SQIVND (reference sequence). V lost 0 bases and J 8 bases, leaving 8 bases between the germline ends. The chain's CDR3 is CASSIDRDDEQFF. For the CDR3, the DNA is TGTGCCAGTAGTATAGATCGGGATGATGAGCAGTTCTTC.

This clonotype was seen many times. This chain links TRBV11-2 with TRBJ1-1, with D possibly being TRBD1 (5 bases). This CDR3 contains 16 residues. Trimming left V 2 bases short and J 1 base short, with 14 bases between. Germline assignment: CDR1 SGHAT and CDR2 FQNNGV. The CDR3 DNA reads as TGTGCCAGCAGCTTATCCCTCCCGGGGGGGAACACTGAAGCTTTCTTT. Protein sequence: CASSLSLPGGNTEAFF.

As regards this clonotype: A much larger clone differs by one base, so this may be a read error. V and J are TRBV9 and TRBJ2-1; 8 bases align to TRBD2. Germline CDR1 reads SGDLS; CDR2 reads YYNGEE. There are 17 residues in the CDR3. The chain's CDR3 is CASSAPQSGRPDNEHFF. In nucleotides, the CDR3 is TGTGCCAGCAGCGCTCCCCAGAGCGGGAGACCTGACAATGAGCATTTCTTC.

This chain links TRBV4-2 with TRBJ2-2, with TRBD2 matching 11 bases. The CDR3 is 14 amino acids. Germline loops: CDR1 LGHNA, CDR2 YNFKEQ. Germline trimming cut 6 bases from V and 6 bases from J; bases unmatched to any gene: 3. CDR3 coding DNA: TGTGCCAGCAGAGCTAGCGGGAGGTCCGGGGAGCTGTTTTTT. The encoded protein is CASRASGRSGELFF.

Remarks on this clonotype: No conserved phenylalanine or tryptophan ends this CDR3, so it is likely a read error. The V call is TRBV7-9, the J call TRBJ2-1; no definite D call. V lost 3 bases to trimming and J lost 1 base, with 10 bases between them. Germline CDR1 reads SEHNR; CDR2 reads FQNEAQ (reference sequence). This CDR3 has 15 amino acids. CDR3: CASSFPGASYNEQFS. CDR3 bases: TGTGCCAGCAGCTTTCCCGGAGCTTCCTACAATGAGCAGTTCTCC.

The sample holds a few counts of this clonotype. The chain employs TRBV19 and TRBJ1-2; the D gene is possibly TRBD1 (6 bases). The CDR3 contains 13 residues. V gave up 3 bases and J gave up 3 bases, with 8 bases separating them. Germline V gives CDR1 LNHDA, CDR2 SQIVND (reference sequence). CDR3 nucleotides: TGTGCCAGTAGTATCCCAGGGGACTATGGCTACACCTTC. As protein: CASSIPGDYGYTF. The variable domain in full, completed from reference TRBV19 and TRBJ1-2, reads DGGITQSPKYLFRKEGQNVTLSCEQNLNHDAMYWYRQDPGQGLRLIYYSQIVNDFQKGDIAEGYSVSREKKESFPLTVTSAQKNPTAFYLCASSIPGDYGYTFGSGTRLTVV.

The sample holds a few counts of this clonotype. At one of its ends the junction is not consistent with the germline gene, which may arise from a read error. The V call is TRBV5-8, the J call TRBJ1-4, with D possibly TRBD1 on 5 matching bases. CDR3 size: 15 residues. Germline assignment: CDR1 SGHTS and CDR2 YDEGEE. This CDR3 is CASSPGGATNEKLFF. CDR3 bases: TGCGCCAGCAGCCCGGGGGGAGCAACTAATGAAAAACTGTTTTTT.

This chain links TRBV14 with TRBJ2-3; 9 bases fit TRBD1. The trim removed 0 bases at V and 6 bases at J, leaving 4 bases unmatched. This CDR3 has 15 residues. Germline V CDR1 and CDR2: SGHDN, FVKESK. The chain's CDR3 is CASSQETGGSDTQYF. The CDR3 DNA reads as TGTGCCAGCAGCCAAGAGACAGGGGGGTCGGATACGCAGTATTTT.

The rearrangement uses TRBV9 and TRBJ2-4; 12 nucleotides align to TRBD1. CDR3 size: 15 residues. J lost 9 bases, V lost 5 bases, and 9 bases had no gene match. Germline CDR1 and CDR2: SGDLS and YYNGEE. CDR3 in amino acids: CASSYRDRGPIIQYF. The CDR3 DNA sequence: TGTGCCAGCAGTTACCGGGACAGGGGGCCGATCATTCAGTACTTC.

This clonotype occurred many times. The chain's CDR3 is CASSAPGSTDTQYF. DNA for the CDR3: TGTGCCAGCAGTGCCCCCGGGAGTACAGATACGCAGTATTTT. The V and J genes are TRBV28 and TRBJ2-3, with D perhaps TRBD2 (6 bases). With 5 bases removed from V and 3 bases from J, the gap between germline ends came to 12 bases. The germline V gene encodes CDR1 MDHEN and CDR2 SYDVKM. There are 14 residues in the CDR3. Based on the CDR3 plus reference TRBV28 and TRBJ2-3, the full variable domain is DVKVTQSSRYLVKRTGEKVFLECVQDMDHENMFWYRQDPGLGLRLIYFSYDVKMKEKGDIPEGYSVSREKKERFSLILESASTNQTSMYLCASSAPGSTDTQYFGPGTRLTVL.

In its sample, this clonotype was seen many times. The V and J genes are TRBV4-1 and TRBJ2-7; TRBD2 agrees at 10 bases. The CDR3 contains 16 residues. Germline CDR1 and CDR2: MGHRA and YSYEKL. The V gene end was trimmed by 4 bases and the J gene end by 6 bases; junction bases not matched to a gene: 12. Here the CDR3 reads CASSPGPFLAGVEQYF. CDR3 nucleotides: TGCGCCAGCAGCCCGGGTCCATTCCTAGCGGGAGTCGAGCAGTACTTC.

This clonotype was seen a handful of times. The gene calls are TRBV5-6 and TRBJ2-7, with D uncertain. The CDR3 runs to 13 residues. Trimming pared 5 bases from V and 0 bases from J, leaving 9 bases between. CDR1 is SGHDT, CDR2 YYEEEE, per germline. CDR3 DNA sequence: TGTGCCAGCAGTGTTGTCGGCTCCTACGAGCAGTACTTC. Amino acid sequence: CASSVVGSYEQYF.

The chain's CDR3 is CASSPPETYSYNEQFF. The CDR3 DNA sequence: TGTGCCAGCTCACCACCGGAGACGTATTCCTACAATGAGCAGTTCTTC. V and J are TRBV18 and TRBJ2-1; D unresolved. Per the germline V gene, CDR1 is KGHSH and CDR2 is LQKENI. V lost 0 bases to trimming and J lost 1 base, with 10 bases between them. There are 16 residues in the CDR3.

This clonotype appeared many times. The rearrangement uses TRBV11-3 and TRBJ2-3; no reliable D call. This CDR3 region has 14 residues. Per the germline V gene, CDR1 is SGHNT and CDR2 is YENEEA. V was shortened by 5 bases and J by 0 bases, with 9 bases between the two germline ends. The CDR3 protein is CASSQTRSTDTQYF. The CDR3 region has the DNA TGTGCCAGCAGCCAGACTCGTAGCACAGATACGCAGTATTTT.

This clonotype was recorded a few times. This may stem from a read error, because a much larger clone lies one nucleotide away. The DNA for the CDR3 is TGTGCCAGCAGTTCAGTCCCCAATCCTAGCCAAGAGACCCAGTACTTC. Amino acid sequence: CASSSVPNPSQETQYF. The chain recombines TRBV28 with TRBJ2-5; D gene unclear. Trimming took 4 bases from V and 1 from J, leaving 16 bases between them. The CDR3 runs 16 residues. Germline V lookup: CDR1 MDHEN, CDR2 SYDVKM. Drawing the rest from reference TRBV28 and TRBJ2-5, the complete variable domain is DVKVTQSSRYLVKRTGEKVFLECVQDMDHENMFWYRQDPGLGLRLIYFSYDVKMKEKGDIPEGYSVSREKKERFSLILESASTNQTSMYLCASSSVPNPSQETQYFGPGTRLLVL.

This clonotype has a count of ten or more. This chain joins TRBV3-1 and TRBJ1-3; D may be TRBD1 (6 bases). Trimming pared 3 bases from V and 1 base from J, leaving 13 bases between. The CDR3 sequence is 16 residues long. CDR1 is LGHDT, CDR2 YNNKEL, per germline (reference sequence). DNA for the CDR3: TGTGCCAGCAGCCATCCATCCGGGACATCTGGAAACACCATATATTTT. It specifies CASSHPSGTSGNTIYF.

This clonotype was detected many times. The J gene is TRBJ2-5, the V gene TRBV12-3 or TRBV12-4, with TRBD2 matching 10 bases. The V gene end was trimmed by 7 bases and the J gene end by 5 bases; junction bases not matched to a gene: 10. The CDR3 loop spans 15 amino acids. The chain's CDR3 is CASTLQTSGPETQYF. The CDR3 nucleotides are TGTGCCAGCACCCTCCAGACTAGCGGGCCTGAGACCCAGTACTTC.

The sample holds a few counts of this clonotype. The chain employs TRBV7-2 and TRBJ1-6; D uncertain. Per germline, CDR1 SGHTA and CDR2 FQGNSA. The length of the CDR3 is 17 residues. V lost 1 base to trimming and J lost 6 bases, with 16 bases between them. CDR3 DNA sequence: TGTGCCAGCAGCTTAGATTTCATCCTTCCGCTTAATTCACCCCTCCACTTT. It codes for CASSLDFILPLNSPLHF.

The chain links TRBV19 to TRBJ2-7; the match to TRBD1 covers 11 bases. CDR1 and CDR2 from the germline V gene are LNHDA and SQIVND (reference sequence). The CDR3 spans 14 residues. V shed 5 bases and J 6 bases; nucleotides not matched to a gene: 6. For the CDR3, the DNA is TGTGCCAGTAGTCCCCGCGGGACAGGGGGCGAGCAGTACTTC. It specifies CASSPRGTGGEQYF.

This clonotype occurred a few times. The chain recombines TRBV5-1 with TRBJ2-2, with 10 bases fitting TRBD1. CDR1 is SGHRS, CDR2 YFSETQ, per germline. The CDR3 has 16 amino acids. With V trimmed by 5 bases and J by 3 bases, 7 bases remained unmatched. The CDR3 DNA reads TGCGCCAGCAGGCGTGCCGGGACAGGGGACACCGGGGAGCTGTTTTTT. Amino acids: CASRRAGTGDTGELFF.

This clonotype was seen repeatedly, ten times or more. The genes are TRBV11-3 and TRBJ2-1; 13 nucleotides agree with TRBD2. J was trimmed by 7 bases and V by 1 base; bases with no gene match: 1. The CDR3 extends over 15 amino acids. CDR1 and CDR2 (germline): SGHNT, YENEEA. CDR3 nucleotides: TGTGCCAGCAGCTTAGGGGGACTAGCGGGAAATGAGCAGTTCTTC. Its protein is CASSLGGLAGNEQFF. Drawing the rest from reference TRBV11-3 and TRBJ2-1, the complete variable domain is EAGVVQSPRYKIIEKKQPVAFWCNPISGHNTLYWYLQNLGQGPELLIRYENEEAVDDSQLPKDRFSAERLKGVDSTLKIQPAELGDSAVYLCASSLGGLAGNEQFFGPGTRLTVL.

This clonotype was picked up many times. The DNA for the CDR3 is TGTGCCAGCAGCTACCGCCACAGGTTCAACCAAGAGACCCAGTACTTC. This translates into CASSYRHRFNQETQYF. V usage is TRBV5-5 and J usage is TRBJ2-5; D perhaps matches TRBD1 (5 bases). Germline V CDR1 and CDR2: SGHKS, YYEKEE (reference sequence). This CDR3 comprises 16 residues. V was shortened by 3 bases and J by 0 bases, with 15 bases between the two germline ends.

This clonotype was recorded many times. V usage is TRBV11-2 and J usage is TRBJ2-5; no clear D gene. This CDR3 comprises 14 residues. The germline V gene has CDR1 SGHAT and CDR2 FQNNGV. Trimming pared 5 bases from V and 0 bases from J, leaving 10 bases between. In nucleotides, the CDR3 is TGTGCCAGCAGCCCTCAGGAGTACCAAGAGACCCAGTACTTC. It specifies CASSPQEYQETQYF.

Many counts were recorded for this clonotype. At one boundary the junction diverges from the germline segment, which might be a read error. The chain carries TRBV7-2 and TRBJ2-1, with D possibly matching TRBD2 (5 bases). Germline assignment: CDR1 SGHTA and CDR2 FQGNSA. The CDR3 covers 16 residues. In DNA form, the CDR3 reads TGTGCCAGCAGCCCAACCTCGGGGAGCGGACCCCCGCCCCGACTCTTT. This codes for CASSPTSGSGPPPRLF.

Only a few counts were recorded for this clonotype. This sequence joins TRBV19 and TRBJ2-3; D gene unclear. This CDR3 is 15 amino acids long. V shed 8 bases and J shed 0 bases, with 15 bases lying between them. The germline CDR1 and CDR2 sequences are LNHDA and SQIVND (reference sequence). CDR3 sequence reads: CASRSTATSTDTQYF. CDR3 coding DNA: TGTGCCAGTCGGAGCACCGCGACTAGCACAGATACGCAGTATTTT.